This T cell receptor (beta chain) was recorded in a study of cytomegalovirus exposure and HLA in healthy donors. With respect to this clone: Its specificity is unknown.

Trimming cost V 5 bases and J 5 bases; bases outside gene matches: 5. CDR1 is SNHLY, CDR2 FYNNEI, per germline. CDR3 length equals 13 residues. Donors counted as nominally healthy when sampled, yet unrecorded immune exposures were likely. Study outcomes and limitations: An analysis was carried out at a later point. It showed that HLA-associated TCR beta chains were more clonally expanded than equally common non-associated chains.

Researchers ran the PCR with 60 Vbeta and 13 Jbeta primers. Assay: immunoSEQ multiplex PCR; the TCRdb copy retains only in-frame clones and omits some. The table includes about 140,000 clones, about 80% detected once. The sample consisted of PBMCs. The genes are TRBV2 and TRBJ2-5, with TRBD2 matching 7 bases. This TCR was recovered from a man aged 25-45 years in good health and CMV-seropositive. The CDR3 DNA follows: TGTGCCAGCAGTCGGCGGGAGTCCGAGACCCAGTACTTC. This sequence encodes CASSRRESETQYF.